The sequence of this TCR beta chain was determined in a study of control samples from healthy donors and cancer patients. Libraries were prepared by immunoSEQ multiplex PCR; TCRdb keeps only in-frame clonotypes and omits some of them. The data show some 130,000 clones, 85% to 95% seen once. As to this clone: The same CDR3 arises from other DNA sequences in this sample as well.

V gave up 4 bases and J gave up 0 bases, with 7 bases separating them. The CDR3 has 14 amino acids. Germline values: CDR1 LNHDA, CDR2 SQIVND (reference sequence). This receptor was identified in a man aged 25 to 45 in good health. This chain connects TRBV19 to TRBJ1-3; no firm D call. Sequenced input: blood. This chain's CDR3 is CASSTGSSGNTIYF. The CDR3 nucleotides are TGTGCCAGTAGTACAGGCAGCTCTGGAAACACCATATATTTT. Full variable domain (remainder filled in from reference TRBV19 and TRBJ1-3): DGGITQSPKYLFRKEGQNVTLSCEQNLNHDAMYWYRQDPGQGLRLIYYSQIVNDFQKGDIAEGYSVSREKKESFPLTVTSAQKNPTAFYLCASSTGSSGNTIYFGEGSWLTVV.